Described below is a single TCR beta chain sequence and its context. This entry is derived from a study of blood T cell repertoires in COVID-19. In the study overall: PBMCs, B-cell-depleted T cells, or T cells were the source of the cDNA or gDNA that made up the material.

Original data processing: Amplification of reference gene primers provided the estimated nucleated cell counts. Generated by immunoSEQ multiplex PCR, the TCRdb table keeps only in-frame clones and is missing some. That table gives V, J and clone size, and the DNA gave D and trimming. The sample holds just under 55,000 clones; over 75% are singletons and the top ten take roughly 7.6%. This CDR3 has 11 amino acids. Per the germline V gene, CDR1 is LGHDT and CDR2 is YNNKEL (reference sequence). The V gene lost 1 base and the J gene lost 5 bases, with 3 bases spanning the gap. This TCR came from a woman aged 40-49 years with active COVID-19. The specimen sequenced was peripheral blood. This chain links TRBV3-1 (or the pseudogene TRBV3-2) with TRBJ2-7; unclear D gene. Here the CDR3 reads CASSQVNEQYF. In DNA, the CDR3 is TGTGCCAGCAGCCAAGTTAACGAGCAGTACTTC.